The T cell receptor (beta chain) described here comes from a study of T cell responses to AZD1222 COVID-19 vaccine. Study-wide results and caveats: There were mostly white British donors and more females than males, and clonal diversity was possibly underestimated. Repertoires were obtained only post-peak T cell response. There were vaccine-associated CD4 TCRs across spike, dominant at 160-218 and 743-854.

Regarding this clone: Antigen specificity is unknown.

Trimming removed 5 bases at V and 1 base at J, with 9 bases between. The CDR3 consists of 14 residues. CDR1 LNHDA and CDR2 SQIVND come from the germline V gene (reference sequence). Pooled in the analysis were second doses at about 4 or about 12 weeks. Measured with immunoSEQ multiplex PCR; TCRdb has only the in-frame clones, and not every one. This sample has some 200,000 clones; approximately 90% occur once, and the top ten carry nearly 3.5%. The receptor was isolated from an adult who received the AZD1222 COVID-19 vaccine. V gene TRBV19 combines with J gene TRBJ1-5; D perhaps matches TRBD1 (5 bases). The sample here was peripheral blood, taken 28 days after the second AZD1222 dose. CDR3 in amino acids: CASSPGMSNQPQHF. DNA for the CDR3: TGTGCCAGTAGTCCAGGGATGAGCAATCAGCCCCAGCATTTT. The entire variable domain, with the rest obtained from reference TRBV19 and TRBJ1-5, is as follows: DGGITQSPKYLFRKEGQNVTLSCEQNLNHDAMYWYRQDPGQGLRLIYYSQIVNDFQKGDIAEGYSVSREKKESFPLTVTSAQKNPTAFYLCASSPGMSNQPQHFGDGTRLSIL.